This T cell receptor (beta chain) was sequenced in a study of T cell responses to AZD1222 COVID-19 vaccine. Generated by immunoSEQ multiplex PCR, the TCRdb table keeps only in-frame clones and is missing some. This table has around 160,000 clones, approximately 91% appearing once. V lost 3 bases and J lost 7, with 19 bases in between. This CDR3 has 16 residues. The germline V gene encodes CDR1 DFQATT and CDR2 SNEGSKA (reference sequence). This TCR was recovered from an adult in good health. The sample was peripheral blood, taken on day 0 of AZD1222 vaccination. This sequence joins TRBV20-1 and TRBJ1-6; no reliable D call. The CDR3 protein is CSASGSRVMGNSPLHF. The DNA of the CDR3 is TGCAGTGCTAGTGGCTCAAGGGTGATGGGGAATTCACCCCTCCACTTT.